These 31 T cell receptor beta chains were sequenced from one sample in a study of Ad26.COV2.S vaccination and SARS-CoV-2 variants. Using immunoSEQ multiplex PCR, the repertoire was profiled, and TCRdb retains in-frame clones only, with some absent. The sample lists more than 350,000 clones, 80% to 95% seen once, with roughly an eighth in the top ten. Treatment: approximately 18 received Ad26.COV2.S at low or high dose, single or two shots; 5 received placebo; per-sample allocation not given. The study sampled participants on day 63 after the first vaccine or placebo injection. The sample consisted of peripheral blood, taken in a trial of Ad26.COV2.S vaccine versus placebo. Every receptor here comes from a person between 18 and 59 years old who received the Ad26.COV2.S COVID-19 vaccine or a placebo.

This clone was seen just once. J is TRBJ2-3 and V is TRBV5-1, with 8 bases lining up with TRBD2. Trimming removed 4 bases from V and 0 bases from J; junction bases left unmatched: 13. The V gene's germline CDR1 is SGHRS and CDR2 YFSETQ. CDR3 length: 18 amino acids. The CDR3 protein is CASSMMGPAGDSTDTQYF. CDR3 coding DNA: TGCGCCAGCAGCATGATGGGGCCAGCGGGAGACAGCACAGATACGCAGTATTTT.

The chain employs TRBV6-2 or TRBV6-3 and TRBJ2-1; 12 bases are a match to TRBD2. CDR1 and CDR2 from the germline V gene are MNHEY and SVGEGT. CDR3 length: 16 residues. The ends lost 2 bases at V and 4 bases at J; junction bases unmatched: 3. The CDR3 spells CASSYGGLAGYNEQFF. The CDR3 DNA reads TGTGCCAGCAGTTACGGGGGACTAGCGGGTTACAATGAGCAGTTCTTC.

The sample holds a few counts of this clone. The chain has TRBV6-5 and TRBJ1-2; D possibly corresponds to TRBD1 (5 bases). Germline V gene lookup returns CDR1 MNHEY and CDR2 SVGAGI. V shed 0 bases and J shed 2 bases, with 7 bases lying between them. This CDR3 has 14 residues. In DNA form, the CDR3 reads TGTGCCAGCAGTTACTCGCGGGGCAACTATGGCTACACCTTC. Its protein is CASSYSRGNYGYTF.

J is TRBJ2-7 and V is TRBV6-2 or TRBV6-3, with 9 bases aligning to TRBD2. Trimming took 5 bases from V and 7 from J; bases not matched to a gene: 3. CDR3 length: 12 residues. The germline V gene has CDR1 MNHEY and CDR2 SVGEGT. As DNA, the CDR3 is TGTGCCAGCAGTCGCCTAGCGGGGGAGCAGTACTTC. As protein: CASSRLAGEQYF.

The chain's CDR3 is CAWKRVGSYEQYF. CDR3 in DNA: TGTGCCTGGAAGCGGGTGGGCTCCTACGAGCAGTACTTC. V and J are TRBV30 and TRBJ2-7, with D perhaps matching TRBD2 (6 bases). V lost 4 bases to trimming and J lost 0 bases, with 10 bases between them. The germline gives CDR1 GTSNPN, CDR2 SVGIG (reference sequence). The CDR3 consists of 13 residues. The full variable domain, rest sourced from reference TRBV30 and TRBJ2-7, is SQTIHQWPATLVQPVGSPLSLECTVEGTSNPNLYWYRQAAGRGLQLLFYSVGIGQISSEVPQNLSASRPQDRQFILSSKKLLLSDSGFYLCAWKRVGSYEQYFGPGTRLTVT.

The V and J genes are TRBV6-4 and TRBJ2-1; no firm D call. CDR3 length: 16 amino acids. Germline V CDR1 and CDR2: MRHNA, SNTAGT. The V end lost 1 base, the J end lost 0 bases, and 10 bases lay between the germline ends. The CDR3 region has the DNA TGTGCCAGCAGTGACTTTTTAAGGAACTCCTACAATGAGCAGTTCTTC. Amino acid sequence: CASSDFLRNSYNEQFF.

The chain is built from TRBV4-1 and TRBJ2-7; 7 bases align to TRBD2. Trimming cost V 3 bases and J 4 bases; bases outside gene matches: 12. Germline V CDR1 and CDR2: MGHRA, YSYEKL. The CDR3 is 16 amino acids. CDR3 bases: TGCGCCAGCAGCCAGATCAGCGGGGAGTTCCTTTACGAGCAGTACTTC. Translating gives CASSQISGEFLYEQYF.

The table lists this clone with a count of one. The V call is TRBV18, the J call TRBJ2-7, with TRBD1 matching 11 bases. Germline lookup yields CDR1 KGHSH and CDR2 LQKENI. This CDR3 is 15 amino acids long. Germline trimming cut 6 bases from V and 3 bases from J; bases unmatched to any gene: 7. The CDR3 DNA reads TGTGCCAGCTCTCCCGGGACAGGGGGAGGCTACGAGCAGTACTTC. This codes for CASSPGTGGGYEQYF.

This clone was counted once. This rearrangement joins TRBV10-1 to TRBJ2-1, with D perhaps matching TRBD1 (6 bases). The V and J ends lost 0 bases and 9 bases respectively, with 9 bases between them. The CDR3 loop spans 13 amino acids. Per the germline V gene, CDR1 is WNHNN and CDR2 is SYGVQD (reference sequence). CDR3 DNA sequence: TGCGCCAGCAGTGAGTCGGGGGCGCGTGAGCAGTTCTTC. Encoded protein: CASSESGAREQFF.

The V call is TRBV6-5, the J call TRBJ2-7, with 7 nucleotides matching TRBD2. The CDR3 length is 14 residues. The germline V gene encodes CDR1 MNHEY and CDR2 SVGAGI. The V and J ends lost 6 bases and 2 bases, in that order; junction bases with no gene match: 7. CDR3 loop: CASRALASAYEQYF. The CDR3 DNA follows: TGTGCCAGCAGGGCACTAGCGTCCGCCTACGAGCAGTACTTC.

V and J are TRBV27 and TRBJ2-7; 10 nucleotides agree with TRBD2. The CDR3 spans 16 residues. The trim removed 0 bases at V and 2 bases at J, leaving 4 bases unmatched. Germline lookup yields CDR1 MNHEY and CDR2 SMNVEV (reference sequence). Here the CDR3 DNA reads TGTGCCAGCAGTTTATCGGCGCTAGCGGGGGCCTACGAGCAGTACTTC. Its protein is CASSLSALAGAYEQYF.

The chain couples TRBV29-1 to TRBJ2-7; the match to TRBD2 covers 7 bases. The length of the CDR3 is 13 residues. Germline V CDR1 and CDR2: SQVTM, ANQGSEA. V was clipped by 3 bases and J by 2 bases; unmatched bases: 4. Here the CDR3 DNA reads TGCAGCGTTGAGACTAGCTTCACCTACGAGCAGTACTTC. This encodes CSVETSFTYEQYF.

In nucleotides, the CDR3 is TGTGCCAGCCTTAGGCTAGCCTCTTCTAACACCTACAATGAGCAGTTCTTC. The encoded protein is CASLRLASSNTYNEQFF. The chain recombines TRBV11-2 with TRBJ2-1, with D perhaps matching TRBD2 (5 bases). Germline V CDR1 and CDR2: SGHAT, FQNNGV. The CDR3 consists of 17 residues. Trimming took off 8 bases at V and 2 bases at J, with 22 bases between the two ends.

This clone was picked up one time. V is TRBV30 and J is TRBJ1-6; D is ambiguous. This CDR3 contains 12 residues. Germline V gives CDR1 GTSNPN, CDR2 SVGIG (reference sequence). The V end lost 2 bases, the J end lost 12 bases, and 11 bases lay between the germline ends. In DNA, the CDR3 is TGTGCCTGGAGTCCTTCCTGGGTACCCCTCCACTTT. Translating gives CAWSPSWVPLHF.

In this sample, this clone turned up once. The chain couples TRBV19 to TRBJ1-2, with a tentative D call TRBD1 (6 bases). The CDR3 contains 16 residues. Trimming left V 5 bases short and J 7 bases short, with 23 bases between. The germline gives CDR1 LNHDA, CDR2 SQIVND (reference sequence). CDR3 sequence (DNA): TGTGCCAGTAGTCAACAGGGACGGGGGCGCCTAAGTGGCTACACCTTC. This encodes CASSQQGRGRLSGYTF.

This rearrangement joins TRBV2 to TRBJ2-1; perhaps TRBD1 as D (5 bases). CDR3 length: 12 residues. CDR1 and CDR2 from the germline V gene are SNHLY and FYNNEI. The ends were cut back, 5 bases at V and 9 bases at J, with 11 bases in the middle. CDR3 amino acids: CASSPSRGEQFF. Here the CDR3 DNA reads TGTGCCAGCAGTCCTTCTAGGGGTGAGCAGTTCTTC.

This clone was counted between two and nine times. The chain combines TRBV5-6 with TRBJ1-1, with D possibly matching TRBD1 (6 bases). The CDR3 runs 14 residues. Looked up from germline, CDR1 is SGHDT and CDR2 is YYEEEE. The ends were cut back, 2 bases at V and 8 bases at J, with 16 bases in the middle. Here the CDR3 DNA reads TGTGCCAGCAGCTTCCGGACAGATAAGCTAGAAGCTTTCTTT. Translated: CASSFRTDKLEAFF.

The rearrangement links TRBV30 to TRBJ2-7; D possibly corresponds to TRBD1 (5 bases). This CDR3 spans 13 amino acids. Germline V CDR1 and CDR2: GTSNPN, SVGIG (reference sequence). V gave up 2 bases and J gave up 3 bases, with 11 bases separating them. The CDR3 DNA sequence: TGTGCCTGGAGTCAGGGATTTCACTACGAGCAGTACTTC. It is translated as CAWSQGFHYEQYF.

J is TRBJ1-3 and V is TRBV7-2; possibly TRBD1 for D (5 bases). Trimming removed 5 bases at V and 0 bases at J, with 11 bases between. Germline lookup yields CDR1 SGHTA and CDR2 FQGNSA. The CDR3 covers 15 residues. The CDR3 here is CASSPGAASGNTIYF. The CDR3 nucleotides are TGTGCCAGCAGCCCCGGGGCGGCCTCTGGAAACACCATATATTTT.

The chain joins TRBV9 to TRBJ2-2, with a tentative D call TRBD2 (6 bases). The CDR3 has 15 amino acids. Trimming left V 4 bases short and J 1 base short, with 11 bases between. Germline V CDR1 and CDR2: SGDLS, YYNGEE. The CDR3 region is CASSRTGGNTGELFF. For the CDR3, the DNA is TGTGCCAGCAGCCGAACCGGGGGGAACACCGGGGAGCTGTTTTTT.

The chain joins TRBV6-2 or TRBV6-3 to TRBJ2-1; 14 bases line up with TRBD2. This CDR3 comprises 18 residues. Germline V lookup: CDR1 MNHEY, CDR2 SVGEGT. With V trimmed by 4 bases and J by 5 bases, 10 bases remained unmatched. The CDR3 DNA sequence: TGTGCCAGCAGTTCGGGACTAGCGGGAGCAGGAGGGGACAATGAGCAGTTCTTC. As protein: CASSSGLAGAGGDNEQFF.

This chain joins TRBV19 and TRBJ2-3; maybe TRBD2 (6 bases). CDR3 length: 14 amino acids. Germline CDR1 LNHDA, CDR2 SQIVND (reference sequence). Deletions cut 6 bases from V and 7 bases from J, with 17 bases between. The CDR3 reads CASSYREKGYTQYF. The CDR3 region has the DNA TGTGCCAGTAGCTATCGGGAGAAGGGCTATACGCAGTATTTT. The whole variable domain, remainder taken from reference TRBV19 and TRBJ2-3, is DGGITQSPKYLFRKEGQNVTLSCEQNLNHDAMYWYRQDPGQGLRLIYYSQIVNDFQKGDIAEGYSVSREKKESFPLTVTSAQKNPTAFYLCASSYREKGYTQYFGPGTRLTVL.

The chain joins TRBV6-2 or TRBV6-3 to TRBJ2-7, with 10 bases matching TRBD2. Germline V gene data show CDR1 as MNHEY and CDR2 as SVGEGT. The CDR3 contains 16 residues. With 2 bases clipped from V and 3 bases from J, the junction kept 7 bases outside the gene matches. The chain's CDR3 is CASSYARTSGYYEQYF. Written as DNA, the CDR3 is TGTGCCAGCAGTTACGCCAGGACTAGCGGCTACTACGAGCAGTACTTC.

This clone was observed a few times. The rearrangement joins TRBV6-5 to TRBJ1-5; TRBD1 is a possible D gene (5 bases). CDR1 and CDR2 from the germline V gene are MNHEY and SVGAGI. Trimming took 6 bases from V and 5 from J, leaving 14 bases between them. The CDR3 is 14 amino acids. CDR3 sequence: CASRRGAPDQPQHF. CDR3 coding DNA: TGTGCCAGCAGACGAGGGGCGCCTGATCAGCCCCAGCATTTT.

The gene calls are TRBV4-1 and TRBJ2-1; 8 bases agree with TRBD1. The V gene end was trimmed by 5 bases and the J gene end by 3 bases; junction bases not matched to a gene: 6. Germline CDR1 MGHRA, CDR2 YSYEKL. The CDR3 has 15 amino acids. The CDR3 loop reads CASSASGTGYNEQFF. The CDR3 nucleotides read TGCGCCAGCAGCGCTTCCGGGACAGGCTACAATGAGCAGTTCTTC.

The rearrangement joins TRBV6-5 to TRBJ1-4; D may be TRBD1 (5 bases). The germline V and J ends were trimmed by 2 bases and 8 bases, with 15 bases remaining between them. Germline CDR1 MNHEY, CDR2 SVGAGI. The CDR3 runs 15 residues. The CDR3 nucleotides are TGTGCCAGCAGTTACGGACATTCGCGTTTCGAAAAACTGTTTTTT. Its translation: CASSYGHSRFEKLFF.

The rearrangement joins TRBV11-3 to TRBJ2-5, with no clear D. V shed 4 bases and J shed 4 bases, with 7 bases lying between them. Germline V gene sequence: CDR1 SGHNT, CDR2 YENEEA. The CDR3 covers 12 residues. The CDR3 is CASSCSRETQYF. The CDR3 DNA follows: TGTGCCAGCAGCTGTTCACGAGAGACCCAGTACTTC.

The rearrangement links TRBV28 to TRBJ2-6; D gene unclear. The CDR3 runs 16 residues. Germline lookup yields CDR1 MDHEN and CDR2 SYDVKM. Trimming took 4 bases from V and 2 from J, leaving 12 bases between them. DNA for the CDR3: TGTGCCAGCAGTTGGGGTGTCATGCCTGGGGCCAACGTCCTGACTTTC. Translating gives CASSWGVMPGANVLTF.

The chain has TRBV11-2 and TRBJ2-7, with unresolved D. The CDR3 has 14 amino acids. CDR1 and CDR2 from the germline V gene are SGHAT and FQNNGV. V dropped 0 bases and J dropped 9 bases, with 15 bases sitting between them. CDR3 protein: CASSLEPGLPVQYF. As DNA, the CDR3 is TGTGCCAGCAGCTTAGAGCCAGGCCTCCCAGTGCAGTACTTC. The full variable domain, completed using reference TRBV11-2 and TRBJ2-7, is EAGVAQSPRYKIIEKRQSVAFWCNPISGHATLYWYQQILGQGPKLLIQFQNNGVVDDSQLPKDRFSAERLKGVDSTLKIQPAKLEDSAVYLCASSLEPGLPVQYFGPGTRLTVT.

The chain joins TRBV19 to TRBJ1-2; D is unclear. V lost 3 bases and J lost 2, with 10 bases in between. The CDR3 is made up of 14 amino acids. CDR1 LNHDA and CDR2 SQIVND come from the germline V gene (reference sequence). For the CDR3, the DNA is TGTGCCAGTAGTATCGGCAGCCTAAACTATGGCTACACCTTC. Its translation: CASSIGSLNYGYTF.

This rearrangement joins TRBV29-1 to TRBJ2-1; tentatively, D is TRBD2 (6 bases). Trimming took off 7 bases at V and 9 bases at J, with 16 bases between the two ends. The length of the CDR3 is 12 residues. Germline V gene data show CDR1 as SQVTM and CDR2 as ANQGSEA. CDR3: CSARKGLLEQFF. Written as DNA, the CDR3 is TGCAGCGCCCGGAAAGGACTACTTGAGCAGTTCTTC.